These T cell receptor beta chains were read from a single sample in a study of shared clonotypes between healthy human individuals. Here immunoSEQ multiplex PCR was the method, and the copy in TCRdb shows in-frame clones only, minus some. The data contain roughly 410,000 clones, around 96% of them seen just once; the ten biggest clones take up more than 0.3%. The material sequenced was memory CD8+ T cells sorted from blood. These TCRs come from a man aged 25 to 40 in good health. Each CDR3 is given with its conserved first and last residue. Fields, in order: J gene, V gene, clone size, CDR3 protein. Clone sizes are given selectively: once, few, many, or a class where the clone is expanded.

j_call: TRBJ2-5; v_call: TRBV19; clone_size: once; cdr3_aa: CASSIQPGGAFETQYF
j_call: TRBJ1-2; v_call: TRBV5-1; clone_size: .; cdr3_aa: CASSLEGSSGYTF
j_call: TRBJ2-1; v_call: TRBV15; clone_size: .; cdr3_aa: CATSRGVSGNEQFF
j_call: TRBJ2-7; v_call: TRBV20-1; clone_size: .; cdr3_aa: CSAPGNEQYF
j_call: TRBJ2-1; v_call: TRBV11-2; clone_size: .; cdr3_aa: CASSSQTSGRNYNEQFF
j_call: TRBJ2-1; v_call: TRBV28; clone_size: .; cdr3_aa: CASSLIDRENEQFF
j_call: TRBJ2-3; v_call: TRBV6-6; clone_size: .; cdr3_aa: CASSPTGATDTQYF
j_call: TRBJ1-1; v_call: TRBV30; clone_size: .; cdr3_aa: CAWHLQVGDTEAFF
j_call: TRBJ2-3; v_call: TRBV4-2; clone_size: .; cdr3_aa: CASSQDTSGRSDTQYF
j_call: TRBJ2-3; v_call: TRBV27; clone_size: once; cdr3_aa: CASSSLRTDTQYF
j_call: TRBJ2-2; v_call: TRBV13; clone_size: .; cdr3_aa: CASSLRGGTGELFF
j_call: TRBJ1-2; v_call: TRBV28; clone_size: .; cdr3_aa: CASSLKLYGYTF
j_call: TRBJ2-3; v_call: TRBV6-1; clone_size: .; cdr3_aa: CASSELAGTDTQYF
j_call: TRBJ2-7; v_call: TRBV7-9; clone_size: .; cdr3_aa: CASSLGYGSGYEQYF
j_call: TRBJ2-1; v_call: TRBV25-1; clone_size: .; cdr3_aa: CASSGQSNEQFF
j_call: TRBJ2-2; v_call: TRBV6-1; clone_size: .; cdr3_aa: CASRGTGTTGELFF
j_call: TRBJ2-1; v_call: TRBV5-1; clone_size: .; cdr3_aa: CASSLAPGGARWNEQFF
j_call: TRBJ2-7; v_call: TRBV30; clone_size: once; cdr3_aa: CAWSGGSSYEQYF
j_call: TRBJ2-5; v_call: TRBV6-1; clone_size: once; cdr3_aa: CASRDNVAKWETQYF
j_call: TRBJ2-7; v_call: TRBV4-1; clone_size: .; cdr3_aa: CASSQSPSGSYEQYF
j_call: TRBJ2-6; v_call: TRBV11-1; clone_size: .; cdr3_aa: CASSLTGANVLTF
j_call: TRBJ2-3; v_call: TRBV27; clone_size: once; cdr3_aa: CASRWAGRYSTDTQYF
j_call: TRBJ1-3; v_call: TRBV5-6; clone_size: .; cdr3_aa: CASSSPGVGGNTIYF
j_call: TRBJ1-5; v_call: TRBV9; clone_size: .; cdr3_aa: CASSVAGGGKPQHF
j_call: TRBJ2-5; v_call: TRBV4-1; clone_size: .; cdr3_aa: CASSQDRFSGRAWETQYF
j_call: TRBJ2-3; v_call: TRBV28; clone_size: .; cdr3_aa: CASNYLSPPTPGTDTQYF
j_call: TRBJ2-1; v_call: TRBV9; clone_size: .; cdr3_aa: CASSVEADPGGQFF
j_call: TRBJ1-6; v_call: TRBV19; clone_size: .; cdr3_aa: CASSIDRATNSPLHF
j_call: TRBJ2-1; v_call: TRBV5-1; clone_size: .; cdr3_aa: CASRRGGLAGPRSNEQFF
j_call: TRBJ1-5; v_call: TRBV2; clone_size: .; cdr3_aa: CASRGDRGLQPQHF
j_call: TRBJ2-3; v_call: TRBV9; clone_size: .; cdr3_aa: CASSVEAATDTQYF
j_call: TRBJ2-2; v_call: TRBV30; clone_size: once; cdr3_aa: CAWGQGAGELFF
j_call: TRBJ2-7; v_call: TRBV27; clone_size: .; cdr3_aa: CASSSQGGYEQYF
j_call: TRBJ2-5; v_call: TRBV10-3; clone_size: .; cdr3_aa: CAISGPLGTQYF
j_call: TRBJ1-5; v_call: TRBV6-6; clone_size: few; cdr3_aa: CASSSPGQGLGQPQHF
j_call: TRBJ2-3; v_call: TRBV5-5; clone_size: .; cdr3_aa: CASSEPAVTDTQYF
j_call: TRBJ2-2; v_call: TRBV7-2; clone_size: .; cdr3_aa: CASSPPLTSGSTGELFF
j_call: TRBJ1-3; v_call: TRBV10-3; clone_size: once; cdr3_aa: CATQGAAGNTIYF
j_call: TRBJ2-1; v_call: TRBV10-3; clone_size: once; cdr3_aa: CAITGPSNEQFF
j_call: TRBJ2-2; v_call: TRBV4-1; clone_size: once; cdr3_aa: CASSQDGGGGTGELFF
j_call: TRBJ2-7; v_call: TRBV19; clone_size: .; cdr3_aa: CASKATSDSYEQYF
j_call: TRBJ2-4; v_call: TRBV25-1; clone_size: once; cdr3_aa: CASSEGGGENIQYF
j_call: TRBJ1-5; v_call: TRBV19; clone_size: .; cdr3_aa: CASRDSYYSNQPQHF
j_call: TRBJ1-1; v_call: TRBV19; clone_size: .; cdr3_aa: CASSTGVRTEAFF
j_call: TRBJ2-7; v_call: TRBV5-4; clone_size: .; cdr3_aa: CASSLVGLASSEQYF
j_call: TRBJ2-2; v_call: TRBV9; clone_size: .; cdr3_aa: CASSVPVSSPAANTGELFF
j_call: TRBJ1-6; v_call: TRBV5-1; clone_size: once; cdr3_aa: CASSLSFHRNDSPLHF
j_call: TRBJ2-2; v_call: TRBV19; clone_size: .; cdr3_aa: CASSIVMGASGSTGELFF
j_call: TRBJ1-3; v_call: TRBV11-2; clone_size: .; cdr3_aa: CASSSGTGLNTIYF
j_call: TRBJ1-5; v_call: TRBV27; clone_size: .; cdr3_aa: CASSPRQGGQPQHF
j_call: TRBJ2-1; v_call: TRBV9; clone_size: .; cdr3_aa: CASSVHTGGTVDEQFF
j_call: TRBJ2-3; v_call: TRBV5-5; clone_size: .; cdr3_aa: CASSPKDVGTGSYF
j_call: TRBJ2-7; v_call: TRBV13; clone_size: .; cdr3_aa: CASSSTGGHEQYF
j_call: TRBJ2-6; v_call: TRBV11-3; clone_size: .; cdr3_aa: CASSFVISGANVLTF